This T cell receptor beta chain was profiled in a study of T cell clonotyping in hematopoietic cell transplantation (dated by TCRdb to the early 2020s). Broadly, across the study: Recipient samples taken before transplant were collected after cytoreduction. A total of 130 to 150 blood samples were collected in the study from 35 consecutive transplant recipients and their related donors. Recruitment of patients was conducted between September 2015 and early 2017, and follow-up was continued until September 2020 or death. Here is what the overall study found, with its caveats: Broader TCR repertoire diversity after transplant was predicted by Inverse Simpson Index values from donors and from recipients before transplant. Overlap with donor repertoires was found for only a small fraction of recipient repertoires, with over 95% found to appear de novo at the given depth. The sample size was limited, and because cells were not sorted, the contributions of CD4 and CD8 repertoires could not be separated. A decrease in recipient TCR diversity was observed after transplant, and a progressive increase in pathologically expanded clonotypes was seen from day 30 to day 180.

The immunoSEQ assay, a bias-controlled multiplex PCR using V- and J-specific primers, was used to amplify TCR beta CDR3 regions from genomic DNA. In a second PCR step, the CDR3 amplicons were tagged with a proprietary barcode plus Illumina adapter sequences. CDR3 libraries were sequenced on an Illumina MiSeq instrument. Per the source publication's procedure: Export and quality control were performed with immunoSEQ Analyzer 3.0, and downstream analyses were performed with R Bioconductor and Immunarch. Only productive rearrangements in the normalized downsampled data set went into calculating the repertoire metrics. Pathologically expanded clonotypes were defined as those larger than 5 templates in the normalized cohort. The Inverse Simpson Index served as the measure of repertoire diversity. To capture all clonotypes, the CMV-specificity analyses were run on the non-normalized data set. TCRdb stores this immuneACCESS table with in-frame sequences only. Part of the clones is absent; in the studies checked, under half of the shortfall reflects unresolved V genes, and no reason is known for the rest. The DNA was the basis for D and trimming; V, J and clone size are from that table. In all, the sample holds about 76,000 clones, and about 95% of those were seen once. Roughly 1.5% of the sample goes to the ten largest clones.

The cysteine opens and the phenylalanine closes a CDR3 of 15 amino acids. The only DNA kept is the CDR3, 45 bases in frame from the first base. The germline V gene gives CDR1 as SNHLY and CDR2 as FYNNEI. Deletion took 4 bases off V and 1 base off J, with a span of 8 bases between the germline ends. The time point label for this specimen denotes: recipient sample about 28 days before transplant, after cytoreduction. Blood samples were obtained from recipients approximately 28 days before transplant and at days 30, 100 and 180 after transplant. Using Nuclei Lysis Solution, genomic DNA was extracted from unfractionated peripheral blood mononuclear cells that were either fresh or cryopreserved. Notes on this clone: The antigen this receptor binds is unknown. Base qualities are missing; no much larger clone stands one base away.

This receptor was obtained from a woman in her forties or fifties with acute myeloid leukemia. Some clones in this sample may be carry-over from other donors' samples. The sample was peripheral blood mononuclear cells, taken before stem cell transplant. Recombination connected TRBV2 to TRBJ2-6, with the D gene not confidently named. The sequenced DNA is TGTGCCAGCAGTGGGAGCAAATCTGGGGCCAACGTCCTGACTTTC. Its protein product is CASSGSKSGANVLTF.